This TCR beta chain was recovered during a study of blood T cells in healthy people across ages. The authors ran a second PCR of 7 to 11 cycles using a sample-barcoded 5' primer and a J-beta primer mix. TCRdb called the 5' RACE reads again in MiXCR, with one record for every CDR3 protein. The sample contains hundreds of thousands of distinct CDR3 sequences, roughly 25% of which appear only once. Each donor supplied roughly 9 milliliters of peripheral blood. These data were also reused for a study on T cells of mothers and their children.

This sequence originates from a boy aged 5-17 years in good health. The sequenced sample consisted of blood.

CDR3: CASSLTGTGITDTQYF. In nucleotides, the CDR3 is TGTGCCAGCAGCTTAACCGGGACAGGGATAACAGATACGCAGTATTTT. This chain uses TRBV7-9 with TRBJ2-3; 9 nucleotides match TRBD1. CDR3 length equals 16 residues. V gave up 2 bases and J gave up 3 bases; unmatched junction bases: 6. CDR1 and CDR2 from the germline V gene are SEHNR and FQNEAQ (reference sequence).